One T cell receptor beta chain is described in this entry. These data are taken from a study of T cell responses to AZD1222 COVID-19 vaccine. TCRdb's copy holds only in-frame clones and misses some; the assay was immunoSEQ multiplex PCR. The sample lists fewer than 130,000 clones, around 90% occurring once. This TCR derives from an adult in good health. This specimen consisted of peripheral blood, obtained on day 0 of AZD1222 vaccination.

The CDR3 nucleotides are TGTGCCAGCAGCCCCGGACAGTCCCCAAACTATGGCTACACCTTC. Encoded protein: CASSPGQSPNYGYTF. The genes are TRBV7-9 and TRBJ1-2; the D gene is possibly TRBD1 (6 bases). CDR1 SEHNR and CDR2 FQNEAQ come from the germline V gene (reference sequence). The CDR3 loop spans 15 amino acids. Trimming stripped 5 bases from V and 2 bases from J, with 15 bases between.